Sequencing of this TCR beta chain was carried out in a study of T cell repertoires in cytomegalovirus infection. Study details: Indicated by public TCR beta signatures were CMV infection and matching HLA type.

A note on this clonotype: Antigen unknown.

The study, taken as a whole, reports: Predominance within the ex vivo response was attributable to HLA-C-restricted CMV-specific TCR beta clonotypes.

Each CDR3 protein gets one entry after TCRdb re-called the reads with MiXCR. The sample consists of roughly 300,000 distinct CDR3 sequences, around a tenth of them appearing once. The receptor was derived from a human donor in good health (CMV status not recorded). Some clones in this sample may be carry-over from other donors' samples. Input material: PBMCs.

The CDR3 DNA reads TGCGCCAGCAGTGCGGGTAGTGCCACTGAAGCTTTCTTT. Translated: CASSAGSATEAFF. This chain joins TRBV10-2 and TRBJ1-1; no reliable D call. Germline loops: CDR1 WSHSY, CDR2 SAAADI. V dropped 4 bases and J dropped 4 bases, with 10 bases sitting between them. This CDR3 is 13 amino acids long.